This T cell receptor (beta chain) was captured by sequencing in a study of OX40 agonist ivuxolimab in advanced cancers. Study at large: The patients' treatment was ivuxolimab, an agonistic anti-OX40 (CD134) antibody. Dose-escalation patients' cancers were hepatocellular carcinoma, melanoma, renal cell or head and neck cancer. Partial responses were observed in three patients, of whom one had hepatocellular carcinoma and two had cutaneous melanoma.

V shed 6 bases and J 5 bases; nucleotides not matched to a gene: 5. The CDR3 runs 14 residues. CDR1 is SGHRS and CDR2 is YFSETQ in the germline V gene. Points from the study as a whole: On average, a greater number of expanded clones characterised CD8+ T cells relative to CD4+.

Clones were sequenced by immunoSEQ multiplex PCR, and TCRdb holds only the in-frame ones, with some missing. This sample has about 83,000 clones, with around 84% found just once. As for this clone: Its antigen is not identified.

The chain joins TRBV5-1 to TRBJ2-5, with 12 bases identical to TRBD2. This receptor was obtained from an adult with an advanced solid tumor such as melanoma, head and neck, liver or kidney cancer. The specimen was CD4+ or CD8+ T cells sorted from blood, collected in a trial of the OX40 agonist ivuxolimab. CDR3 residues: CASTTSGGLETQYF. The CDR3, as DNA: TGCGCCAGCACGACTAGCGGGGGCTTGGAGACCCAGTACTTC.